This T cell receptor beta chain was identified during a study of cytomegalovirus exposure and HLA in healthy donors. Overall study findings and caveats: Most TCR sequences proved rare, with some public TCRs found in many donors.

V was shortened by 6 bases and J by 1 base, with 12 bases between the two germline ends. Germline V CDR1 and CDR2: KGHSH, LQKENI. This CDR3 has 14 residues. Use of 60 Vbeta and 13 Jbeta primers characterized the PCR. Here immunoSEQ multiplex PCR was the method, and the copy in TCRdb shows in-frame clones only, minus some. The profile covers fewer than 250,000 clones, with roughly 82% appearing a single time and approximately 5.7% taken by the ten largest. Regarding this clone: Antigen specificity is unknown.

The sequenced material came from PBMCs. The TCR sequence derives from a man aged 40-55 years in good health and CMV-seropositive. The chain links TRBV18 to TRBJ2-5; perhaps TRBD1 as D (6 bases). The CDR3 protein is CASSVQGSQETQYF. The DNA of the CDR3 is TGTGCCAGCTCCGTTCAGGGGTCCCAAGAGACCCAGTACTTC.